This T cell receptor beta chain was sequenced in a study of cytomegalovirus exposure and HLA in healthy donors. General study results and limits: An ancestry cluster, one associated with Asian ancestry, reportedly showed fewer N-insertions than the approximately 670-donor mean in a later analysis.

The CDR3 consists of 16 residues. V was shortened by 5 bases and J by 1 base, with 15 bases between the two germline ends. Germline V gene sequence: CDR1 SEHNR, CDR2 FQNEAQ (reference sequence). To note about this clone: The antigen remains undetermined.

The PCR contained 60 Vbeta and 13 Jbeta primers. Measured with immunoSEQ multiplex PCR; TCRdb has only the in-frame clones, and not every one. The repertoire holds hundreds of thousands of clones, 75% to 80% seen once, with 1.5% to 2% in the top ten. Sequencing was performed on PBMCs. The V call is TRBV7-9, the J call TRBJ2-1; a possible D gene is TRBD2 (5 bases). This clonotype was obtained from a male donor in good health and CMV-seronegative. CDR3 protein: CASSPPGVLSYNEQFF. In DNA form, the CDR3 reads TGTGCCAGCAGCCCCCCCGGGGTGCTATCCTACAATGAGCAGTTCTTC.